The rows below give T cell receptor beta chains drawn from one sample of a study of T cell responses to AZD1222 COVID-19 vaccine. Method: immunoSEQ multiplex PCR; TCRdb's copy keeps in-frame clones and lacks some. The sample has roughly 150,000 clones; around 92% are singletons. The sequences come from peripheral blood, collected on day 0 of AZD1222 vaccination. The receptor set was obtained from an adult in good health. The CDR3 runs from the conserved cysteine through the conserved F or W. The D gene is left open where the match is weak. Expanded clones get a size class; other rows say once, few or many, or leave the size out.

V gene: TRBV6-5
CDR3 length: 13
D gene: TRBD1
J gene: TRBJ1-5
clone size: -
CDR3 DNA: TGTGCCAGCATAAAGGGACAGGATCAGCCCCAGCATTTT
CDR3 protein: CASIKGQDQPQHF

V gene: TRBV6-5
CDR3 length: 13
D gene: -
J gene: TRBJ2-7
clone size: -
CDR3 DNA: TGTGCCAGCACCCCGGCGGGGATGGGCGAGCAGTACTTC
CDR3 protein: CASTPAGMGEQYF

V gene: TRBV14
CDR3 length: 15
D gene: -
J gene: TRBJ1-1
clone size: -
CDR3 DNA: TGTGCCAGCAGCTTACCCGGGACAAAGAACACTGAAGCTTTCTTT
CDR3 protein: CASSLPGTKNTEAFF

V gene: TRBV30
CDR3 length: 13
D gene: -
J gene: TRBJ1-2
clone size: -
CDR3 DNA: TGTGCCTGGACCACCGACTCCTACTATGGCTACACCTTC
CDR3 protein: CAWTTDSYYGYTF

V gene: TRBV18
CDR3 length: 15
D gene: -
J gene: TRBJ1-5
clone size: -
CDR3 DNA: TGTGCCAGCTCACCACTAGAGGGGAGCAATCAGCCCCAGCATTTT
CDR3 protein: CASSPLEGSNQPQHF

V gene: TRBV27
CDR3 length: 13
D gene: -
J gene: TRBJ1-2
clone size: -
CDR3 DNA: TGTGCCAGCAGCTTAGGAGGTCGGGGTGGCTACACCTTC
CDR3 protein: CASSLGGRGGYTF

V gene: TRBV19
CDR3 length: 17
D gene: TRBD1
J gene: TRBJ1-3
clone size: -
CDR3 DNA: TGTGCCAGTAGTATAGGAAGGGGGCCCGCGGCGGGAAACACCATATATTTT
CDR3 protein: CASSIGRGPAAGNTIYF

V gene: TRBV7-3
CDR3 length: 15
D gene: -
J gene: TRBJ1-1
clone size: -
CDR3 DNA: TGTGCCAGCAGCCCCGGGGGGGCTGTACTCACTGAAGCTTTCTTT
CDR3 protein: CASSPGGAVLTEAFF

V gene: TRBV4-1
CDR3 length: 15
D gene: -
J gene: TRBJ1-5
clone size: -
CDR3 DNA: TGCGCCAGCAGCCAGACTTCAGGGAAGAATCAGCCCCAGCATTTT
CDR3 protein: CASSQTSGKNQPQHF

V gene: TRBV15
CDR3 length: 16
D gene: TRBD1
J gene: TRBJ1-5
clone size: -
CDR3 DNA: TGTGCCACCAGCAGGGTGACAGGGGTCCCCAATCAGCCCCAGCATTTT
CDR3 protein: CATSRVTGVPNQPQHF

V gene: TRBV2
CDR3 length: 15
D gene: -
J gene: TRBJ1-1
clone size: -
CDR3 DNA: TGTGCCAGCAGTAATCGGGGTCCCATGAACACTGAAGCTTTCTTT
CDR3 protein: CASSNRGPMNTEAFF

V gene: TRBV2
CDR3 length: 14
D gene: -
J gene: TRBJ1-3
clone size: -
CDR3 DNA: TGTGCCAGCAGTGAATGGCAGACTGGAAACACCATATATTTT
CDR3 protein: CASSEWQTGNTIYF

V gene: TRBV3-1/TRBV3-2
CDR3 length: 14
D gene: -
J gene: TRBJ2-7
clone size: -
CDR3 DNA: TGTGCCAGCAGCCAACAGACAGGCACCTACGAGCAGTACTTC
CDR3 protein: CASSQQTGTYEQYF

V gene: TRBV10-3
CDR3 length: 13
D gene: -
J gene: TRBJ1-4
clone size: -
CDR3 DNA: TGTGCCATCAGTGAGGCAGGGGTTGGAAAACTGTTTTTT
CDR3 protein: CAISEAGVGKLFF

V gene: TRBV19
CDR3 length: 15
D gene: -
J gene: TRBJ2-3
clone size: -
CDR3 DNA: TGTGCCAGTAGTATTACAGGGATAGGCACAGATACGCAGTATTTT
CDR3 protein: CASSITGIGTDTQYF

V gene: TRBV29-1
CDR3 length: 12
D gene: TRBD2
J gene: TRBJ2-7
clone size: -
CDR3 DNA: TGCAGCGTTGCAGGGAGGGAGCGCGAGCAGTACTTC
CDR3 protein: CSVAGREREQYF

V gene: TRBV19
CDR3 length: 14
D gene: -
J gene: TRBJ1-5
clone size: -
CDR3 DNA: TGTGCCAGTAGTGCTACAGTTAGCAATCAGCCCCAGCATTTT
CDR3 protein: CASSATVSNQPQHF

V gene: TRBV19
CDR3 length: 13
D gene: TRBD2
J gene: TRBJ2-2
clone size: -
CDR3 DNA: TGTGCCAGTAGGCTAGCGGGAGCCGGGGAGCTGTTTTTT
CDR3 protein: CASRLAGAGELFF

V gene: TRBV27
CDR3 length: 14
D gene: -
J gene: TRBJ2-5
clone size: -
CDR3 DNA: TGTGCCAGCAGTTTAGTTGGGTACCAAGAGACCCAGTACTTC
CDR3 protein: CASSLVGYQETQYF

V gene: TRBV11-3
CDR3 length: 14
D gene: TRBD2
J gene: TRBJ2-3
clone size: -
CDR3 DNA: TGTGCCAGCAGCCCTAGCGGAGTCACAGATACGCAGTATTTT
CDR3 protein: CASSPSGVTDTQYF

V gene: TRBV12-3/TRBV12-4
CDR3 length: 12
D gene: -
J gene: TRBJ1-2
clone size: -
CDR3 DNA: TGTGCCAGCAGTTCAGGGGACTATGGCTACACCTTC
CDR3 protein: CASSSGDYGYTF

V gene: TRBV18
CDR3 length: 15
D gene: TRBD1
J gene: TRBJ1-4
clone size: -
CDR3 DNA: TGTGCCAGCTCAGCCGGGACAGCCATCGCAGAAAAACTGTTTTTT
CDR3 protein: CASSAGTAIAEKLFF

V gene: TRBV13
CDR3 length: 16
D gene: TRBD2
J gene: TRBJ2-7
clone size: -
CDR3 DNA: TGTGCCAGCAGCCCAACCAGCGGGGTCAGCTCCTACGAGCAGTACTTC
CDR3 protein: CASSPTSGVSSYEQYF

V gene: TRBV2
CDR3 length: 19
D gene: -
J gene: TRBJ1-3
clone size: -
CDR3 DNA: TGTGCCAGCAGTGTGACCCCGGAACGCCGTTCCGGCTCTGGAAACACCATATATTTT
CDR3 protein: CASSVTPERRSGSGNTIYF

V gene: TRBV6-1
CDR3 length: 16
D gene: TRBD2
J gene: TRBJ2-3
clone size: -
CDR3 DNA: TGTGCCAGCAGTGGGGGAGGGACCCACCTCACAGATACGCAGTATTTT
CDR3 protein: CASSGGGTHLTDTQYF

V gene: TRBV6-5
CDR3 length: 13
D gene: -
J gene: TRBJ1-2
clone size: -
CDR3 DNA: TGTGCCAGCAGGCGGACAGCTAACTATGGCTACACCTTC
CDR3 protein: CASRRTANYGYTF

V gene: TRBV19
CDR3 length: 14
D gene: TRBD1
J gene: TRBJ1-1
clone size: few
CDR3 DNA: TGTGCCACTTCGGACAGGGAAAAAGGGACTGAAGCTTTCTTT
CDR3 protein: CATSDREKGTEAFF

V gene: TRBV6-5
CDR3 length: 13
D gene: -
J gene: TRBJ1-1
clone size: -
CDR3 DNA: TGTGCCAGCAGTTACGGTTCGAACACTGAAGCTTTCTTT
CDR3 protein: CASSYGSNTEAFF

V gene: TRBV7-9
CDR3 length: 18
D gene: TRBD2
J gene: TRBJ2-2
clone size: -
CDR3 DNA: TGTGCCAGCAGCTTAGCGGTGGCTAGCGGGGGAAACACCGGGGAGCTGTTTTTT
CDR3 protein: CASSLAVASGGNTGELFF

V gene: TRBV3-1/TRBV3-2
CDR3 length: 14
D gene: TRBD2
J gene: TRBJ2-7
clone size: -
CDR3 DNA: TGTGCCAGCAGCCGAATGGGGGGGACCTACGAGCAGTACTTC
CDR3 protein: CASSRMGGTYEQYF

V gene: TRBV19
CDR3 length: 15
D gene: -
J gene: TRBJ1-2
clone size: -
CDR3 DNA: TGTGCCAGTAGTCCTACGCCCACAGGGATCCATGGCTACACCTTC
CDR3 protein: CASSPTPTGIHGYTF

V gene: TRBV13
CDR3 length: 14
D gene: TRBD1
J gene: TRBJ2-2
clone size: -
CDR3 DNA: TGTGCCAGCAGCTCCACAGGGGCGACCGGGGAGCTGTTTTTT
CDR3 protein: CASSSTGATGELFF

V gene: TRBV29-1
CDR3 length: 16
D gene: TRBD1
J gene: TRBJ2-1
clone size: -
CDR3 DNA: TGCAGCGTTGAAGATAAGGGGACAGGGGCGACCAATGAGCAGTTCTTC
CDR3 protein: CSVEDKGTGATNEQFF

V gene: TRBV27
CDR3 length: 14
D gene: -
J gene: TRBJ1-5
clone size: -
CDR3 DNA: TGTGCCAGCAGTCGGGGAAGTGGCAATCAGCCCCAGCATTTT
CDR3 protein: CASSRGSGNQPQHF

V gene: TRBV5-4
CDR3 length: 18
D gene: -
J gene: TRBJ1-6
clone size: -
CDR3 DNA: TGTGCCAGCAGCTTGGAGCCCCCCACGAGCTCCTATAATTCACCCCTCCACTTT
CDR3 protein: CASSLEPPTSSYNSPLHF

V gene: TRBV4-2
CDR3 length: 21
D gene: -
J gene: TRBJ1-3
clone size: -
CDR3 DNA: TGTGCCAGCAGCCAAGACCCTGCAGGGGTTCAGGGCTCTTTGTCTGGAAACACCATATATTTT
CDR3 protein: CASSQDPAGVQGSLSGNTIYF

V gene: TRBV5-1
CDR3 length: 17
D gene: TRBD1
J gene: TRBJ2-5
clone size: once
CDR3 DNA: TGCGCCAGCAGCTTGGATCCGACAGGGGGTGGGGAAGAGACCCAGTACTTC
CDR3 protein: CASSLDPTGGGEETQYF

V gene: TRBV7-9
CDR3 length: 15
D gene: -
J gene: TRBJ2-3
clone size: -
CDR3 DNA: TGTGCCAGCAGCTCGCAGGGCGGAACCACAGATACGCAGTATTTT
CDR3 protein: CASSSQGGTTDTQYF

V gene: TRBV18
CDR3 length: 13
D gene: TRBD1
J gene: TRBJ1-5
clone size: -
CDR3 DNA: TGTGCCAGCTCACAGGACAGGGATCAGCCCCAGCATTTT
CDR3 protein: CASSQDRDQPQHF

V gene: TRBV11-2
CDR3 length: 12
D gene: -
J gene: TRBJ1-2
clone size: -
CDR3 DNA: TGTGCCAGCAGCTCCGTAAATCCTGGCTACACCTTC
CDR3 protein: CASSSVNPGYTF

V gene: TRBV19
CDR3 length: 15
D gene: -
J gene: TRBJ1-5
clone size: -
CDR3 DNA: TGTGCCAGTAGTACCTATATGGGAGGCAATCAGCCCCAGCATTTT
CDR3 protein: CASSTYMGGNQPQHF

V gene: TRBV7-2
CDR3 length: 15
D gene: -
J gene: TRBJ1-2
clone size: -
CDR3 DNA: TGTGCCAGCAGCTTAGGGAGTGCGGCAGGGTATGGCTACACCTTC
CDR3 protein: CASSLGSAAGYGYTF

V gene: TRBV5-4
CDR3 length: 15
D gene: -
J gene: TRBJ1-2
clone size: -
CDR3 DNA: TGTGCCAGCAGCTTGGCCGGGGGATTGAACTATGGCTACACCTTC
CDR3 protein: CASSLAGGLNYGYTF

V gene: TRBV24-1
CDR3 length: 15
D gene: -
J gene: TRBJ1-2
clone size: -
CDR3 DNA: TGTGCCACCGAGGGTACAGGACAATTATTCTATGGCTACACCTTC
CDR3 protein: CATEGTGQLFYGYTF

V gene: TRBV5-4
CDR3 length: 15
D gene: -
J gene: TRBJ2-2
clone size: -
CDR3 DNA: TGTGCCAGCAGCTTAGTAGTAGCTGGGACCGGGGAGCTGTTTTTT
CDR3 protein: CASSLVVAGTGELFF

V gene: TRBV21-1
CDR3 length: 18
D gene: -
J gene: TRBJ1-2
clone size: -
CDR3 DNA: TGTGCCAGCAGCAAACCAGGGACAGGGGTTGGGGGTAGCTATGGCTACACCTTC
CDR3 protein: CASSKPGTGVGGSYGYTF

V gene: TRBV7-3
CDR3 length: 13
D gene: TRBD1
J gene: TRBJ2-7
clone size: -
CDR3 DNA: TGTGCCAGCAGTTCACAGGGGGGTCAGGAGCAGTACTTC
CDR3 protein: CASSSQGGQEQYF

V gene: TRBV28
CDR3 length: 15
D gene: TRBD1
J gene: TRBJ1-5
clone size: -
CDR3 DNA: TGTGCCAGCAGTTCGACAGGGGTGGGCAATCAGCCCCAGCATTTT
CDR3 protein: CASSSTGVGNQPQHF

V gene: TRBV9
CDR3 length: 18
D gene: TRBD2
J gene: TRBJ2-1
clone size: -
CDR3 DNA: TGTGCCAGCTCACCCACGGGTGCGGGAGGGCCCCCCTACAATGAGCAGTTCTTC
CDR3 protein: CASSPTGAGGPPYNEQFF

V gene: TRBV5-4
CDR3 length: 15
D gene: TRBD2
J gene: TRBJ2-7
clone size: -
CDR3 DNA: TGTGCCAGCAGCCTGGGACTAGGGAATACCTACGAGCAGTACTTC
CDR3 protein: CASSLGLGNTYEQYF

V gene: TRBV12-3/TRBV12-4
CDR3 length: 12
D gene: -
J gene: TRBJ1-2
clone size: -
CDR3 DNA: TGTGCCAGCAGTGCAGGGGTCTATGGCTACACCTTC
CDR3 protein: CASSAGVYGYTF

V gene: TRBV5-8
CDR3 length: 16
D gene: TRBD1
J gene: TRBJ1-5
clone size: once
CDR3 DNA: TGTGCCAGCAGCCGGGACAGGGGGAATAGCAATCAGCCCCAGCATTTT
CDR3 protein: CASSRDRGNSNQPQHF

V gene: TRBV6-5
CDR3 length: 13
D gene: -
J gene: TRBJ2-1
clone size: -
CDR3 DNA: TGTGCCAGCAGTTACGGGACGGCCAATGAGCAGTTCTTC
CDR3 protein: CASSYGTANEQFF

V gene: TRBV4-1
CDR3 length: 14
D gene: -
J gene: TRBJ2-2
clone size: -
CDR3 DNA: TGCGCCAGCAGCCAATCCAAGTACACCGGGGAGCTGTTTTTT
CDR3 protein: CASSQSKYTGELFF

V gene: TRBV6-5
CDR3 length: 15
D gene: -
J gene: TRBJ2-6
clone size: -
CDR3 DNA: TGTGCCAGCAGTTCTTCATACTCTGGGGCCAACGTCCTGACTTTC
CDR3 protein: CASSSSYSGANVLTF

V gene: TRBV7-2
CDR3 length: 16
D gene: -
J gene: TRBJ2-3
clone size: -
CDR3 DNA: TGTGCCAGCAGCATCGGAGGTGGGGTTATTACAGATACGCAGTATTTT
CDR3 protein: CASSIGGGVITDTQYF